The 28 T cell receptor beta chains listed next were all sequenced from one sample in a study of beta chain features in type 1 diabetes. cDNA synthesis used the whole RNA isolate, giving expressed TCRB sequences. The method was immunoSEQ multiplex PCR; TCRdb's version includes in-frame clones alone and lacks a portion of them. The top ten hold about 0.93% of the sample, which has 250,000 to 300,000 clones, 8% seen once. Sequenced material: central memory CD4+ T cells from blood. These receptors all come from a woman aged 18-29 years in good health.

The sample holds a few counts of this clone. The V call is TRBV15, the J call TRBJ2-3; no reliable D call. V was clipped by 0 bases and J by 4 bases, with 5 bases between them. Germline V gene data show CDR1 as LNHNV and CDR2 as YYDKDF (reference sequence). The CDR3 has 13 residues. The CDR3 spells CATSRDRADTQYF. The CDR3, as DNA: TGTGCCACCAGCAGAGATCGAGCAGATACGCAGTATTTT.

The chain is built from TRBV6-6 and TRBJ1-1; D might be TRBD1 (6 bases). Germline V gene sequence: CDR1 MNHNY, CDR2 SVGAGI (reference sequence). V lost 6 bases and J 2 bases, leaving 16 bases between the germline ends. This CDR3 is built from 15 residues. CDR3 residues: CASRLVQGTNTEAFF. The CDR3 DNA follows: TGTGCCAGCAGGCTTGTTCAGGGGACCAACACTGAAGCTTTCTTT.

The chain employs TRBV7-9 and TRBJ2-2; possibly TRBD2 for D (5 bases). The germline V gene has CDR1 SEHNR and CDR2 FQNEAQ (reference sequence). This CDR3 has 16 amino acids. Trimming stripped 7 bases from V and 7 bases from J, with 22 bases between. The chain's CDR3 is CASILGRRLGHGELFF. DNA of the CDR3: TGTGCCAGCATCCTAGGCAGGAGGCTCGGGCACGGGGAGCTGTTTTTT.

The V and J genes are TRBV7-9 and TRBJ1-4; D ambiguous. V shed 5 bases and J shed 8 bases, with 18 bases lying between them. The CDR3 has 15 amino acids. In germline, CDR1 is SEHNR, CDR2 FQNEAQ (reference sequence). CDR3 nucleotides: TGTGCCAGCAGCCTATGGACCCCCCCGCTGGAAAAACTGTTTTTT. Its protein product is CASSLWTPPLEKLFF.

J is TRBJ2-7 and V is TRBV5-6; 7 positions match TRBD2. V lost 4 bases and J lost 2; bases outside the gene matches: 9. The CDR3 consists of 15 residues. Germline-derived CDR1 and CDR2 are SGHDT and YYEEEE. This chain's CDR3 is CASSPDWGGTYEQYF. The CDR3 DNA follows: TGTGCCAGCAGCCCCGACTGGGGGGGAACCTACGAGCAGTACTTC.

This clone was seen a few times. J is TRBJ2-5 and V is TRBV6-6; possible D gene TRBD2, 6 bases. Germline V gene sequence: CDR1 MNHNY, CDR2 SVGAGI (reference sequence). CDR3 length: 14 residues. Trimming left V 0 bases short and J 3 bases short, with 8 bases between. In nucleotides, the CDR3 is TGTGCCAGCAGTTACTCGTCTAGCGAAGAGACCCAGTACTTC. It codes for CASSYSSSEETQYF.

This clone has a count of ten or more. The J gene is TRBJ1-2, the V gene TRBV19; TRBD1 aligns across 10 bases. V dropped 4 bases and J dropped 4; count of bases not matched to a gene: 9. The germline V gene encodes CDR1 LNHDA and CDR2 SQIVND (reference sequence). This CDR3 contains 16 residues. CDR3 residues: CASSTRDRGFGYGYTF. The CDR3 bases are TGTGCCAGTAGTACTCGGGACAGGGGTTTCGGCTATGGCTACACCTTC. The full variable domain, its missing parts supplied by reference TRBV19 and TRBJ1-2, is DGGITQSPKYLFRKEGQNVTLSCEQNLNHDAMYWYRQDPGQGLRLIYYSQIVNDFQKGDIAEGYSVSREKKESFPLTVTSAQKNPTAFYLCASSTRDRGFGYGYTFGSGTRLTVV.

This clone was picked up many times. The chain has TRBV28 and TRBJ2-3; tentative D call: TRBD2 (5 bases). The CDR3 length is 13 residues. Per germline, CDR1 MDHEN and CDR2 SYDVKM. V lost 2 bases and J lost 7, with 10 bases in between. The CDR3 bases are TGTGCCAGCAGTTTAACTAGTACAAATACGCAGTATTTT. Its translation: CASSLTSTNTQYF.

This clone was seen a handful of times. The chain uses TRBV7-3 and TRBJ2-1; D gene ambiguous. Trimming removed 5 bases at V and 8 bases at J, with 13 bases between. Germline V lookup: CDR1 SGHTA, CDR2 FQGTGA. CDR3 length: 13 residues. DNA for the CDR3: TGTGCCAGCAGCAGATTGAAGAGCCATGAGCAGTTCTTC. As protein: CASSRLKSHEQFF.

The chain links TRBV14 to TRBJ2-5; D not certain. Germline-derived CDR1 and CDR2 are SGHDN and FVKESK. V lost 3 bases and J 3 bases, leaving 11 bases between the germline ends. CDR3 length equals 14 residues. The CDR3 sequence is CASSHAGREETQYF. DNA for the CDR3: TGTGCCAGCAGCCATGCCGGCAGAGAAGAGACCCAGTACTTC. The complete variable domain, with remaining parts taken from reference TRBV14 and TRBJ2-5, reads EAGVTQFPSHSVIEKGQTVTLRCDPISGHDNLYWYRRVMGKEIKFLLHFVKESKQDESGMPNNRFLAERTGGTYSTLKVQPAELEDSGVYFCASSHAGREETQYFGPGTRLLVL.

This clone was counted a few times. V gene TRBV7-3 combines with J gene TRBJ2-3, with D tentatively TRBD2 (6 bases). CDR3 length: 16 amino acids. Trimming pared 3 bases from V and 2 bases from J, leaving 15 bases between. Germline V gives CDR1 SGHTA, CDR2 FQGTGA. CDR3 loop: CASSFAAGELTDTQYF. The DNA for the CDR3 is TGTGCCAGCAGCTTCGCAGCGGGTGAGCTCACAGATACGCAGTATTTT.

V and J are TRBV6-1 and TRBJ2-7; D call uncertain. CDR3 length equals 11 residues. Germline assignment: CDR1 MNHNS and CDR2 SASEGT. Between the trimmed V and J ends, which lost 7 bases and 9 bases, there was a span of 13 bases. The CDR3 sequence is CASIGGLWQYF. CDR3 sequence (DNA): TGTGCCAGCATCGGCGGCCTCTGGCAGTACTTC.

This sequence joins TRBV2 and TRBJ1-2, with D possibly being TRBD1 (5 bases). V was cut by 0 bases and J by 0 bases, with 5 bases left in between. This CDR3 has 14 amino acids. Germline CDR1 is SNHLY and CDR2 is FYNNEI. CDR3 loop: CASSEADTNYGYTF. CDR3 nucleotide sequence: TGTGCCAGCAGTGAAGCGGACACTAACTATGGCTACACCTTC.

The V call is TRBV7-9, the J call TRBJ1-6; D gene ambiguous. The CDR3 runs to 12 residues. V dropped 4 bases and J dropped 8 bases, with 6 bases sitting between them. From germline, CDR1 is SEHNR and CDR2 FQNEAQ (reference sequence). The CDR3, as DNA: TGTGCCAGCAGCTACTCAGATTCACCCCTCCACTTT. It specifies CASSYSDSPLHF.

This clone turned up a few times. Within the sample, other DNA sequences also encode this same CDR3. The chain has TRBV7-2 and TRBJ1-2; 7 bases line up with TRBD1. J lost 8 bases, V lost 2 bases, and 2 bases had no gene match. CDR3 length: 12 amino acids. CDR1 is SGHTA, CDR2 FQGNSA, per germline. The CDR3 protein is CASSLRGGGYTF. The CDR3, as DNA: TGTGCCAGCAGCTTAAGAGGGGGCGGCTACACCTTC.

This clone has only a few counts. The V gene is TRBV15, the J gene TRBJ2-4, with a tentative D call TRBD2 (5 bases). V lost 4 bases and J lost 0, with 13 bases in between. CDR1 LNHNV and CDR2 YYDKDF come from the germline V gene (reference sequence). This CDR3 region has 16 residues. CDR3: CATSKEAGLAKNIQYF. CDR3 nucleotides: TGTGCCACCAGCAAGGAGGCAGGTTTAGCCAAAAACATTCAGTACTTC. Combining the CDR3 with reference TRBV15 and TRBJ2-4 gives the whole variable domain DAMVIQNPRYQVTQFGKPVTLSCSQTLNHNVMYWYQQKSSQAPKLLFHYYDKDFNNEADTPDNFQSRRPNTSFCFLDIRSPGLGDTAMYLCATSKEAGLAKNIQYFGAGTRLSVL.

The rearrangement uses TRBV7-2 and TRBJ2-2, with D maybe TRBD2 (6 bases). V was cut by 8 bases and J by 7 bases, with 17 bases left in between. Germline CDR1 is SGHTA and CDR2 is FQGNSA. This CDR3 has 14 residues. Here the CDR3 DNA reads TGTGCCAGCGCGGGATCCTACGACAGCGGGGAGCTGTTTTTT. Translation gives CASAGSYDSGELFF.

This clone was seen a handful of times. The rearrangement links TRBV5-6 to TRBJ2-7; D not resolved. Per germline, CDR1 SGHDT and CDR2 YYEEEE. The CDR3 runs 13 residues. Trimming left V 4 bases short and J 6 bases short, with 14 bases between. The CDR3 bases are TGTGCCAGCAGCCTAAGGGCCCTTCGCGAGCAGTACGTC. Amino acid sequence: CASSLRALREQYV.

The sample holds a few counts of this clone. This rearrangement joins TRBV5-6 to TRBJ2-1; 10 nucleotides align to TRBD2. The ends lost 4 bases at V and 8 bases at J; junction bases unmatched: 6. Germline assignment: CDR1 SGHDT and CDR2 YYEEEE. This CDR3 is 14 amino acids long. The CDR3: CASSPTGTSDEQFF. CDR3 sequence (DNA): TGTGCCAGCAGCCCGACCGGGACTAGCGATGAGCAGTTCTTC.

The rearrangement joins TRBV18 to TRBJ1-2; 8 positions agree with TRBD1. This CDR3 is 14 amino acids long. V lost 4 bases to trimming and J lost 3 bases; unmatched junction nucleotides: 4. Germline V gene data show CDR1 as KGHSH and CDR2 as LQKENI. The CDR3 protein is CASSRGQVDYGYTF. CDR3 coding DNA: TGTGCCAGCTCACGGGGACAGGTAGACTATGGCTACACCTTC.

This clone turned up a few times. The chain recombines TRBV2 with TRBJ2-1; D gene ambiguous. Trimming took 6 bases from V and 8 from J, leaving 26 bases between them. This CDR3 has 17 amino acids. CDR1 and CDR2 from the germline V gene are SNHLY and FYNNEI. The CDR3 bases are TGTGCCAGCAGGGGGTGGTCCGAGGACCCTGACCTCGATGAGCAGTTCTTC. As protein: CASRGWSEDPDLDEQFF.

This clone was detected a few times. The CDR3 ends on some other residue instead of the conserved phenylalanine or tryptophan, so this is likely a read error. No DNA is shown, since the ends of the CDR3 on it are uncertain; the CDR3 is the one TCRdb lists. V is TRBV5-1 and J is TRBJ2-7; whether TRBD2, the table's D call, matches the DNA was not checked. CDR1 is SGHRS, CDR2 YFSETQ, per germline. With termini counted, the CDR3 has 11 amino acids. CDR3 residues: CASSFRTSGGC.

This chain's CDR3 is CASRAPGQAAGELFF. The CDR3 nucleotides read TGTGCCAGCAGGGCCCCGGGACAGGCGGCCGGGGAGCTGTTTTTT. This sequence joins TRBV6-6 and TRBJ2-2, with 8 bases matching TRBD1. The CDR3 covers 15 residues. V shed 6 bases, J shed 6 bases, and the junction held 9 bases outside the gene matches. Germline V gene data show CDR1 as MNHNY and CDR2 as SVGAGI (reference sequence).

The chain joins TRBV7-9 to TRBJ1-4; D gene uncertain. This CDR3 region has 15 residues. Germline V gene lookup returns CDR1 SEHNR and CDR2 FQNEAQ (reference sequence). Trimming took 5 bases from V and 0 from J, leaving 10 bases between them. CDR3 sequence reads: CASSPQTSTNEKLFF. The CDR3 DNA reads as TGTGCCAGCAGCCCTCAGACATCAACTAATGAAAAACTGTTTTTT.

This clone was counted between two and nine times. The J gene is TRBJ1-5, the V gene TRBV29-1, with unresolved D. CDR1 is SQVTM and CDR2 is ANQGSEA in the germline V gene. With 3 bases removed from V and 0 bases from J, the gap between germline ends came to 18 bases. The CDR3 has 17 residues. The CDR3 here is CSVDGSQEEPSNQPQHF. CDR3 bases: TGCAGCGTTGACGGGAGCCAGGAGGAACCTAGCAATCAGCCCCAGCATTTT.

The sample holds a few counts of this clone. The chain couples TRBV29-1 to TRBJ2-6; no reliable D call. Germline V CDR1 and CDR2: SQVTM, ANQGSEA. The V and J ends lost 2 bases and 0 bases respectively, with 5 bases between them. The CDR3 totals 14 residues. The CDR3 region is CSVETPSGANVLTF. The CDR3 DNA sequence: TGCAGCGTTGAAACCCCCTCTGGGGCCAACGTCCTGACTTTC.

The chain joins TRBV11-3 to TRBJ1-1; no reliable D call. Trimming shortened V by 2 bases and J by 8 bases, and 15 bases separated the two germline ends. The germline CDR1 and CDR2 sequences are SGHNT and YENEEA. The CDR3 runs to 14 residues. Written as DNA, the CDR3 is TGTGCCAGCAGCTTAAGACCGCTTATGTCGGAAGCTTTCTTT. Translated, it gives CASSLRPLMSEAFF.

This clone was seen ten or more times. V is TRBV7-9 and J is TRBJ1-2; D is unclear. CDR3 length equals 14 residues. Germline V gene lookup returns CDR1 SEHNR and CDR2 FQNEAQ (reference sequence). V was clipped by 1 base and J by 6 bases, with 12 bases between them. CDR3 residues: CASSLETASHGYTF. CDR3 in DNA: TGTGCCAGCAGCTTAGAGACGGCCTCCCATGGCTACACCTTC.